This T cell receptor beta chain was recovered during a study of graft-versus-host responses after intestinal transplantation. Overall study context: Induction with anti-thymocyte globulin, then tacrolimus and steroids for roughly 3 years, was given to all recipients.

Here immunoSEQ multiplex PCR was the method, and the copy in TCRdb shows in-frame clones only, minus some. This sample yields 90,000 to 95,000 clones, of which over 80% are seen a single time; approximately 0.5% belongs to the top ten. With regard to this clone: Antigen: not known.

The germline V gene encodes CDR1 MDHEN and CDR2 SYDVKM. CDR3 length: 19 amino acids. V lost 4 bases to trimming and J lost 4 bases; unmatched junction nucleotides: 15. The genes are TRBV28 and TRBJ1-3; 11 positions match TRBD1. The sample consisted of unstimulated CD8+ T cells sorted from spleen or lymph node cells, taken before intestinal transplant. This receptor was obtained from a human donor who received an intestinal transplant. DNA for the CDR3: TGTGCCAGCAGTTCCGATACTGTTGGACAGGGGGCTTACGGAAACACCATATATTTT. Translation gives CASSSDTVGQGAYGNTIYF.